A single T cell receptor beta chain is shown here with its context. What it binds is unknown. This sample's time point: pre-treatment sample, taken before nivolumab and TIL therapy. Tumor tissue came from excised metastases, mostly pleural nodules or supraclavicular lymph nodes. The CDR3 has 15 amino acids. Germline trimming cut 5 bases from V and 3 bases from J; bases unmatched to any gene: 3. Per the germline V gene, CDR1 is SGHNT and CDR2 is YENEEA. This sample is part of a study of TIL therapy for anti-PD-1-resistant metastatic lung cancer. The libraries were made with immunoSEQ v3. Each library reached about 2.1 million read pairs, or roughly 4.5-6.5 million at deep level. Generated by immunoSEQ multiplex PCR, the TCRdb table keeps only in-frame clones and is missing some. Of under 7,000 clones in the sample, 60% to 80% were seen once. Findings and limits, study-wide: Treatment-naive, never-smoker and oncogene-addicted patients were overrepresented in this highly selected cohort.

This TCR came from a person between 30 and 80 years old with non-small cell lung cancer. The sample consisted of tumor tissue, taken at baseline. V is TRBV11-3 and J is TRBJ2-2; 10 nucleotides match TRBD2. Here the CDR3 reads CASSPSGRDTGELFF. As DNA, the CDR3 is TGTGCCAGCAGCCCTAGCGGGAGAGACACCGGGGAGCTGTTTTTT.